One sample yielded the 24 T cell receptor beta chains listed below, sequenced in a study of T-cell reconstitution after alpha-beta-depleted transplantation in children. The TCRbeta library was prepared with unique molecular identifiers. TCRdb re-derived calls from the PCR reads in MiXCR, one entry per CDR3 protein. The repertoire has about 540,000 distinct CDR3 sequences, around 16% of them found once; the top ten carry over 3%. Sequencing used PBMCs from the stem cell graft donor, obtained from the stem cell graft. These receptors all stem from a human donor who donated a stem cell graft to a child with acute lymphoblastic leukemia.

The rearrangement uses TRBV7-9 and TRBJ2-1; possibly TRBD2 for D (6 bases). Germline CDR1 reads SEHNR; CDR2 reads FQNEAQ (reference sequence). CDR3 length: 15 amino acids. V lost 7 bases, J lost 10 bases, and 23 bases lay in between. CDR3 bases: TGTGCCAGCATCCTTCAGGGTGGAGGGGACGGGGAGCAGTTCTTC. This codes for CASILQGGGDGEQFF.

In this sample, this clonotype turned up a few times. The chain carries TRBV28 and TRBJ2-4, with TRBD1 identical over 11 bases. CDR3 length: 18 residues. The trim removed 7 bases at V and 1 base at J, leaving 12 bases unmatched. The germline V gene has CDR1 MDHEN and CDR2 SYDVKM. CDR3 residues: CASKPDRGREGAKNIQYF. The CDR3 bases are TGTGCCAGCAAACCGGACAGGGGGCGTGAGGGGGCCAAAAACATTCAGTACTTC.

The chain joins TRBV12-3 or TRBV12-4 to TRBJ1-2; D is perhaps TRBD1 (5 bases). The CDR3 is 16 residues long. V dropped 4 bases and J dropped 1 base, with 16 bases sitting between them. CDR3 sequence (DNA): TGTGCCAGCAGTTCCTTTCGGACACGATTTAACTATGGCTACACCTTC. This gives the protein CASSSFRTRFNYGYTF.

This clonotype was observed a handful of times. The gene calls are TRBV5-1 and TRBJ2-3; D remains ambiguous. Trimming removed 3 bases from V and 2 bases from J, with 10 bases in between. Germline CDR1 reads SGHRS; CDR2 reads YFSETQ. The CDR3 is 14 residues long. CDR3 bases: TGCGCCAGCAGCTACCGGACCCTCACAGATACGCAGTATTTT. Translation gives CASSYRTLTDTQYF.

The rearrangement links TRBV18 to TRBJ1-4; D is unresolved. V lost 5 bases and J 4 bases, leaving 8 bases between the germline ends. The CDR3 extends over 13 amino acids. CDR1 KGHSH and CDR2 LQKENI come from the germline V gene. CDR3 bases: TGTGCCAGCTCAGGTGGGATTAATGAAAAACTGTTTTTT. It codes for CASSGGINEKLFF.

The DNA for the CDR3 is TGCGCCAGCAGTCCCGGGACCCTCCTCTACGAGCAGTACTTC. Encoded protein: CASSPGTLLYEQYF. J is TRBJ2-7 and V is TRBV5-1; D may match TRBD1 or TRBD2 (5 bases each). The V gene lost 5 bases and the J gene lost 3 bases, with 15 bases spanning the gap. The CDR3 has 14 amino acids. The germline gives CDR1 SGHRS, CDR2 YFSETQ. The variable domain in full, completed from reference TRBV5-1 and TRBJ2-7, reads KAGVTQTPRYLIKTRGQQVTLSCSPISGHRSVSWYQQTPGQGLQFLFEYFSETQRNKGNFPGRFSGRQFSNSRSEMNVSTLELGDSALYLCASSPGTLLYEQYFGPGTRLTVT.

This clonotype occurred a few times. This chain connects TRBV5-1 to TRBJ2-1, with 9 bases identical to TRBD2. This CDR3 has 14 residues. Trimming took 8 bases from V and 3 from J; bases not matched to a gene: 6. CDR1 and CDR2 (germline): SGHRS, YFSETQ. This CDR3 is CASSSGGIYNEQFF. CDR3 DNA sequence: TGCGCCAGTAGTAGCGGGGGAATCTACAATGAGCAGTTCTTC.

The gene calls are TRBV7-6 and TRBJ2-3; unclear D gene. Trimming stripped 1 base from V and 8 bases from J, with 13 bases between. CDR1 is SGHVS, CDR2 FNYEAQ, per germline. This CDR3 comprises 14 residues. The CDR3 loop is CASSLGTTVGTQYF. The CDR3 DNA is TGTGCCAGCAGCTTAGGTACTACCGTTGGTACGCAGTATTTT.

This clonotype was recorded a few times. The V and J genes are TRBV4-2 and TRBJ2-3; TRBD2 matches 10 bases. CDR1 and CDR2 from the germline V gene are LGHNA and YNFKEQ. The CDR3 contains 17 residues. Germline trimming cut 1 base from V and 4 bases from J; bases unmatched to any gene: 8. CDR3 loop: CASSQAPGTSVPDTQYF. The DNA for the CDR3 is TGTGCCAGCAGCCAAGCCCCCGGGACTAGCGTACCAGATACGCAGTATTTT.

CDR3 DNA sequence: TGTGCCAGCAGCTCTAGCGGGAGTAGGATTGAGCAGTTCTTC. Its protein is CASSSSGSRIEQFF. The chain carries TRBV5-6 and TRBJ2-1; 10 nucleotides line up with TRBD2. J was trimmed by 9 bases and V by 3 bases; bases with no gene match: 6. This CDR3 spans 14 amino acids. Looked up from germline, CDR1 is SGHDT and CDR2 is YYEEEE.

The chain couples TRBV6-5 to TRBJ1-5; D remains unclear. CDR1 is MNHEY, CDR2 SVGAGI, per germline. This CDR3 is 13 amino acids long. V dropped 2 bases and J dropped 5 bases, with 7 bases sitting between them. In nucleotides, the CDR3 is TGTGCCAGCAGTTACAATAGGGATCAGCCCCAGCATTTT. Its translation: CASSYNRDQPQHF.

For the CDR3, the DNA is TGCGCCAGCAGCTTCGTGACAGGTCGCTCTGGGGCCAACGTCCTGACTTTC. It is translated as CASSFVTGRSGANVLTF. This chain uses TRBV5-1 with TRBJ2-6; D is possibly TRBD1 (6 bases). The CDR3 covers 17 residues. Germline V lookup: CDR1 SGHRS, CDR2 YFSETQ. Trimming cost V 2 bases and J 0 bases, with 12 bases left between them.

This clonotype was found a few times. The chain employs TRBV11-3 and TRBJ1-2, with 8 bases aligning to TRBD1. The junction had 24 bases not matched to a gene; V was cut back by 4 bases and J by 2 bases. Per the germline V gene, CDR1 is SGHNT and CDR2 is YENEEA. The CDR3 runs 21 residues. The CDR3 nucleotides are TGTGCCAGCAGCTCGACCTCAACCCCAGGGGGCTTCCCATTTAGGAACTATGGCTACACCTTC. It yields the protein CASSSTSTPGGFPFRNYGYTF. Complete variable domain (other parts from reference TRBV11-3 and TRBJ1-2): EAGVVQSPRYKIIEKKQPVAFWCNPISGHNTLYWYLQNLGQGPELLIRYENEEAVDDSQLPKDRFSAERLKGVDSTLKIQPAELGDSAVYLCASSSTSTPGGFPFRNYGYTFGSGTRLTVV.

The V and J genes are TRBV6-2 or TRBV6-3 and TRBJ1-5; a weak D match, TRBD1 (6 bases). CDR3 length: 20 amino acids. In germline, CDR1 is MNHEY, CDR2 SVGEGT. V was shortened by 2 bases and J by 2 bases, with 25 bases between the two germline ends. The CDR3 DNA reads as TGTGCCAGCAGTTACGGGCTGGACAGATGGGCCGGTCAGGGCAATCAGCCCCAGCATTTT. It translates to CASSYGLDRWAGQGNQPQHF.

This clonotype was picked up a small number of times. The chain links TRBV9 to TRBJ2-3; 9 bases line up with TRBD1. Looked up from germline, CDR1 is SGDLS and CDR2 is YYNGEE. The J segment lost 4 bases and the V segment lost 0 bases, leaving 18 bases of the junction unmatched. The CDR3 runs 20 residues. DNA of the CDR3: TGTGCCAGCAGCGTAGACCGGGACAGGGCCGTTTCGGATACCTCAGATACGCAGTATTTT. Its protein product is CASSVDRDRAVSDTSDTQYF.

V is TRBV5-1 and J is TRBJ2-1, with 10 bases aligning to TRBD2. V trimming: 7 bases; J trimming: 2 bases; junction bases outside the gene matches: 6. The CDR3 is 15 amino acids. Germline V gene data show CDR1 as SGHRS and CDR2 as YFSETQ. This CDR3 is CASRFTSGAYNEQFF. As DNA, the CDR3 is TGCGCCAGCCGATTCACTAGCGGGGCCTACAATGAGCAGTTCTTC.

This clonotype occurred a few times. V gene TRBV20-1 combines with J gene TRBJ2-1; 11 nucleotides line up with TRBD2. The length of the CDR3 is 20 residues. The V gene's germline CDR1 is DFQATT and CDR2 SNEGSKA (reference sequence). Trimming removed 3 bases from V and 2 bases from J; junction bases left unmatched: 18. The CDR3 coding sequence is TGCAGTGCTAGTGGGCTAGCGGGAGGTTCCGCTCCAGTCACCTACAATGAGCAGTTCTTC. Its translation is CSASGLAGGSAPVTYNEQFF.

This clonotype was counted between two and nine times. The rearrangement links TRBV4-2 to TRBJ2-7; D might be TRBD1 or TRBD2, each matching 5 bases. This CDR3 contains 16 residues. Trimming cost V 4 bases and J 0 bases, with 16 bases left between them. The V gene's germline CDR1 is LGHNA and CDR2 YNFKEQ. The chain's CDR3 is CASSLSSGTASYEQYF. CDR3 sequence (DNA): TGTGCCAGCAGCCTTAGTTCCGGGACCGCCTCCTACGAGCAGTACTTC.

The V gene is TRBV24-1, the J gene TRBJ1-2; D gene ambiguous. The CDR3 is made up of 14 amino acids. V lost 3 bases, J lost 2 bases, and 9 bases lay in between. Looked up from germline, CDR1 is KGHDR and CDR2 is SFDVKD. CDR3 protein: CATSDLSRNYGYTF. Written as DNA, the CDR3 is TGTGCCACCAGTGATCTTAGCCGGAACTATGGCTACACCTTC.

The chain carries TRBV20-1 and TRBJ2-7; 7 positions match TRBD1. V lost 4 bases to trimming and J lost 0 bases; unmatched junction nucleotides: 3. Germline V gene sequence: CDR1 DFQATT, CDR2 SNEGSKA (reference sequence). The CDR3 runs to 13 residues. Here the CDR3 DNA reads TGCAGTGCTACCGGGACAGTCTCCTACGAGCAGTACTTC. This sequence encodes CSATGTVSYEQYF.

This clonotype has only a few counts. The J gene is TRBJ2-1, the V gene TRBV20-1; 11 bases align to TRBD2. The CDR3 contains 14 residues. The ends lost 4 bases at V and 5 bases at J; junction bases unmatched: 4. Germline CDR1 DFQATT, CDR2 SNEGSKA (reference sequence). This chain's CDR3 is CSATGTSGDNEQFF. In DNA, the CDR3 is TGCAGTGCTACCGGGACTAGCGGAGACAATGAGCAGTTCTTC.

The V and J genes are TRBV20-1 and TRBJ2-6; 7 nucleotides align to TRBD2. The CDR3 consists of 17 residues. CDR1 is DFQATT and CDR2 is SNEGSKA in the germline V gene (reference sequence). V shed 0 bases, J shed 2 bases, and the junction held 7 bases outside the gene matches. CDR3 DNA: TGCAGTGCTAGAGATCCGGGGAGGGACGCTGGGGCCAACGTCCTGACTTTC. Amino acids: CSARDPGRDAGANVLTF.

V and J are TRBV2 and TRBJ1-2, with 7 bases lining up with TRBD1. Losses at the gene ends were 7 bases for V and 4 bases for J; bases not matched to a gene: 12. The CDR3 is made up of 15 amino acids. Germline V gives CDR1 SNHLY, CDR2 FYNNEI. The CDR3 DNA reads TGTGCCAGCACCCGACCTCCGGGACAGTCCTATGGCTACACCTTC. Protein: CASTRPPGQSYGYTF.

This clonotype was seen more than once but under ten times. This sequence joins TRBV4-1 and TRBJ2-5; 7 bases line up with TRBD2. The CDR3 consists of 14 residues. V was pared by 3 bases and J by 3 bases, with 4 bases of the junction left unmatched. Germline CDR1 MGHRA, CDR2 YSYEKL. CDR3 nucleotides: TGCGCCAGCAGCCAGTATGGACTAGAAGAGACCCAGTACTTC. It yields the protein CASSQYGLEETQYF.